These 11 T cell receptor beta chains originate from one sample sequenced in a study of spatial heterogeneity in lung cancer. TCRdb processed the 5' RACE reads anew with MiXCR; each CDR3 protein has one entry. The table records 45,000 to 55,000 distinct CDR3 sequences, around 5.2% of them present only once. Sample time point: sample taken at primary tumor resection. The sample here was PBMCs, taken at surgery. The receptors here all came from a male donor with early-stage non-small cell lung cancer.

This clonotype has a count of ten or more. The genes are TRBV29-1 and TRBJ2-5; 8 nucleotides match TRBD1. The CDR3 is 12 residues long. CDR1 and CDR2 from the germline V gene are SQVTM and ANQGSEA. Unmatched junction bases numbered 4, after V lost 6 bases and J lost 4 bases. DNA for the CDR3: TGCAGCGTGGCGACAGGGGTAGAGACCCAGTACTTC. Residues: CSVATGVETQYF. Together with reference TRBV29-1 and TRBJ2-5, the CDR3 gives the full variable domain: SAVISQKPSRDICQRGTSLTIQCQVDSQVTMMFWYRQQPGQSLTLIATANQGSEATYESGFVIDKFPISRPNLTFSTLTVSNMSPEDSSIYLCSVATGVETQYFGPGTRLLVL.

This clonotype was counted ten times or more. The rearrangement links TRBV10-3 to TRBJ2-3, with 7 bases fitting TRBD2. Germline assignment: CDR1 ENHRY and CDR2 SYGVKD. The CDR3 is 13 residues long. V gave up 6 bases and J gave up 5 bases; unmatched junction bases: 5. The CDR3 here is CAISQSGGDTQYF. Here the CDR3 DNA reads TGTGCCATCAGCCAGTCGGGGGGAGATACGCAGTATTTT.

This clonotype occurred many times. This chain connects TRBV7-9 to TRBJ1-3; D call uncertain. There are 16 residues in the CDR3. V was clipped by 4 bases and J by 0 bases, with 13 bases between them. Germline V gene lookup returns CDR1 SEHNR and CDR2 FQNEAQ (reference sequence). The CDR3 nucleotides are TGTGCCAGCAGCTCACAAGGCCAACGCTCTGGAAACACCATATATTTT. Its translation is CASSSQGQRSGNTIYF.

The chain employs TRBV5-1 and TRBJ2-7; weak D call: TRBD1 (6 bases). This CDR3 contains 16 residues. The V and J ends lost 4 bases and 0 bases respectively, with 17 bases between them. Germline V CDR1 and CDR2: SGHRS, YFSETQ. The CDR3 nucleotides read TGCGCCAGCAGCCTACCGGGACAACACTTCTCCTACGAGCAGTACTTC. This translates into CASSLPGQHFSYEQYF. The full variable domain, with the rest looked up from reference TRBV5-1 and TRBJ2-7, is KAGVTQTPRYLIKTRGQQVTLSCSPISGHRSVSWYQQTPGQGLQFLFEYFSETQRNKGNFPGRFSGRQFSNSRSEMNVSTLELGDSALYLCASSLPGQHFSYEQYFGPGTRLTVT.

The V and J genes are TRBV2 and TRBJ1-1; D possibly corresponds to TRBD1 (5 bases). V was pared by 6 bases and J by 4 bases, with 9 bases between. The germline CDR1 and CDR2 sequences are SNHLY and FYNNEI. The CDR3 sequence is 12 residues long. The CDR3 is CASRGTTTEAFF. CDR3 nucleotide sequence: TGTGCCAGCAGGGGGACCACCACTGAAGCTTTCTTT.

This clonotype showed up just a few times. V and J are TRBV2 and TRBJ1-6, with D possibly being TRBD1 (5 bases). CDR3 size: 16 residues. Germline CDR1 reads SNHLY; CDR2 reads FYNNEI. V was pared by 6 bases and J by 10 bases, with 22 bases between. The DNA for the CDR3 is TGTGCCAGCAGCCCGCGAGGTACTGGGACGGGGTCACCCCTCCACTTT. Translation: CASSPRGTGTGSPLHF.

There are many counts of this clonotype. The chain has TRBV4-3 and TRBJ2-3, with 10 bases that match TRBD2. V shed 5 bases, J shed 6 bases, and the junction held 11 bases outside the gene matches. Germline V gene sequence: CDR1 LGHNA, CDR2 YSLEER. The CDR3 is 16 residues long. The CDR3 loop reads CASSYSSGSRSDTQYF. The CDR3 coding sequence is TGCGCCAGCAGCTATTCTAGCGGGAGTAGGAGCGATACGCAGTATTTT.

This clonotype was recorded many times. V usage is TRBV5-4 and J usage is TRBJ2-1, with 8 bases aligning to TRBD1. The V and J ends lost 4 bases and 9 bases, in that order; junction bases with no gene match: 6. The CDR3 contains 13 residues. Per the germline V gene, CDR1 is SGHNT and CDR2 is YYREEE (reference sequence). CDR3 residues: CASSNTGGREQFF. CDR3 DNA: TGTGCCAGCAGCAATACAGGGGGTCGTGAGCAGTTCTTC.

The table lists this clonotype with many counts. The chain recombines TRBV4-2 with TRBJ2-7; D is unclear. The CDR3 totals 15 residues. The V and J ends lost 3 bases and 3 bases respectively, with 15 bases between them. CDR1 is LGHNA, CDR2 YNFKEQ, per germline. CDR3 in amino acids: CASSQTTGVYYEQYF. Here the CDR3 DNA reads TGTGCCAGCAGCCAGACGACTGGGGTATACTACGAGCAGTACTTC.

In this sample, this clonotype turned up many times. This sequence joins TRBV6-1 and TRBJ2-7; 8 nucleotides agree with TRBD2. Unmatched junction bases numbered 11, after V lost 7 bases and J lost 6 bases. The CDR3 is made up of 14 amino acids. Germline-derived CDR1 and CDR2 are MNHNS and SASEGT. The CDR3 sequence is CASTEGLGMAEQYF. The CDR3 nucleotides read TGTGCCAGCACTGAGGGACTAGGGATGGCCGAGCAGTACTTC.

This clonotype was counted many times. The V gene is TRBV20-1, the J gene TRBJ2-7, with TRBD1 identical over 10 bases. With 6 bases clipped from V and 5 bases from J, the junction kept 7 bases outside the gene matches. The CDR3 has 13 amino acids. CDR1 is DFQATT and CDR2 is SNEGSKA in the germline V gene (reference sequence). This CDR3 reads CSALGTGEDEQYF. CDR3 coding DNA: TGCAGTGCCCTTGGGACAGGGGAGGACGAGCAGTACTTC.